What follows are 14 T cell receptor beta chains derived from one specimen sequenced in a study of tumor and adjacent non-tumor tissue in lung cancer. No cell sorting was done before RNA was extracted from the tissue. A modified ARM-PCR protocol with three rounds of nested PCR amplified TCRbeta. MiXCR, run by TCRdb on the multiplex PCR reads, gives a single entry per CDR3 protein. The table shows some 120,000 distinct CDR3 sequences, with 55% to 75% occurring only once. The sequenced material came from lung tumor tissue. These receptors were obtained from a man between 25 and 39 years old with non-small cell lung cancer.

Details on this clonotype: A junction end diverges from the germline sequence, so it may reflect a read error. The CDR3 reads CPSSLEAGGQEIQYF. DNA of the CDR3: TGTCCCAGTAGCTTAGAAGCGGGAGGGCAAGAGATCCAGTACTTC. The J gene is TRBJ2-5, the V gene TRBV11-3, with TRBD2 matching over 10 bases. Germline V lookup: CDR1 SGHNT, CDR2 YENEEA. This CDR3 region has 15 residues.

Points on this clonotype: This may arise from a read error, as a much more abundant clone is one base away. The V gene is TRBV6-5, the J gene TRBJ2-3; 7 nucleotides line up with TRBD2. The CDR3 has 15 amino acids. J lost 1 base, V lost 7 bases, and 8 bases had no gene match. In germline, CDR1 is MNHEY, CDR2 SVGAGI. Written as DNA, the CDR3 is TGTGCCAGCACTACGCGGGGGTATCGCACAGATACGCAGTATTTT. Protein sequence: CASTTRGYRTDTQYF.

This clonotype was observed a handful of times. This chain joins TRBV7-8 and TRBJ1-1, with 7 bases aligning to TRBD1. CDR1 and CDR2 from the germline V gene are SGHVS and FQNEAQ. CDR3 length: 16 amino acids. The junction had 20 bases not matched to a gene; V was cut back by 5 bases and J by 11 bases. CDR3 sequence reads: CASSLTTGQIGPGAFF. As DNA, the CDR3 is TGTGCCAGCAGCCTCACGACGGGACAGATAGGCCCGGGGGCTTTCTTT.

On this clonotype itself: Given a much more abundant clone one base away, this may be a read error. V gene TRBV6-2 or TRBV6-3 combines with J gene TRBJ1-5; 10 bases map to TRBD1. Trimming cost V 6 bases and J 8 bases; bases outside gene matches: 7. Per germline, CDR1 MNHEY and CDR2 SVGEGT. CDR3 length: 14 residues. The CDR3 loop is CASSDRGLVEPQHF. CDR3 bases: TGTGCCAGCAGCGACAGGGGGCTGGTTGAGCCCCAGCATTTT.

The chain uses TRBV11-2 and TRBJ2-7; D might be TRBD2 (5 bases). The V end was cut by 6 bases, the J end by 4 bases, with 13 bases between. Germline CDR1 and CDR2: SGHAT and FQNNGV. The CDR3 has 13 amino acids. The CDR3 DNA reads as TGTGCCAGCAGTAGAATAACGGGGTACGAGCAGTACTTC. Protein product: CASSRITGYEQYF.

The V and J genes are TRBV24-1 and TRBJ2-3; weak D call: TRBD2 (5 bases). The V gene lost 3 bases and the J gene lost 1 base, with 13 bases spanning the gap. Germline lookup yields CDR1 KGHDR and CDR2 SFDVKD. The CDR3 contains 16 residues. The CDR3 sequence: CATSDIIGVGTDTQYF. DNA for the CDR3: TGTGCCACCAGTGATATAATCGGGGTCGGCACAGATACGCAGTATTTT.

This clonotype was detected only once. At one end the junction does not follow the germline gene, possibly because of a read error. CDR3 loop: CSARDPSVEDTWELLF. The CDR3 DNA sequence: TGCAGTGCTAGAGACCCCTCCGTAGAGGACACCTGGGAGCTGCTTTTT. The V and J genes are TRBV20-1 and TRBJ2-2; D tentatively fits TRBD1 or TRBD2 (5 bases each). This CDR3 comprises 16 residues. CDR1 and CDR2 from the germline V gene are DFQATT and SNEGSKA (reference sequence).

This clonotype was counted only a few times. This could be a read error, since a much larger clone is one nucleotide away. V gene TRBV6-1 combines with J gene TRBJ2-3, with 7 nucleotides matching TRBD1. CDR1 is MNHNS and CDR2 is SASEGT in the germline V gene. With 4 bases clipped from V and 2 bases from J, the junction kept 12 bases outside the gene matches. The CDR3 is 17 amino acids. The CDR3 sequence is CASSVLAGGFFTDTQYF. For the CDR3, the DNA is TGTGCCAGCAGTGTCCTCGCAGGGGGATTCTTCACAGATACGCAGTATTTT.

For this clonotype: One base away lies a much larger clone, so this may be a sequencing read error. The rearrangement links TRBV6-6 to TRBJ1-5; D might be TRBD1 (5 bases). The germline V gene encodes CDR1 MNHNY and CDR2 SVGAGI (reference sequence). CDR3 length: 13 residues. The CDR3 bases are TGTCCCAGCAACCAGGGTCGGCGCCAGCCCCAGCATTTT. It specifies CPSNQGRRQPQHF.

This clonotype appeared a single time. This may stem from a read error, because a much larger clone lies one nucleotide away. The CDR3 here is CAIRERSGNYGYTF. CDR3 sequence (DNA): TGTGCCATCAGAGAAAGGAGCGGGAACTATGGCTACACCTTC. V and J are TRBV13 and TRBJ1-2, with D unresolved. Germline CDR1 reads PRHDT; CDR2 reads FYEKMQ (reference sequence). The CDR3 is made up of 14 amino acids. V shed 10 bases and J shed 2 bases, with 17 bases lying between them.

In the case of this clonotype: The junction departs from the called germline gene at one end, perhaps through a read error. The gene calls are TRBV12-3 or TRBV12-4 and TRBJ2-4; TRBD1 or TRBD2 may be the D gene (5 bases each). The CDR3 consists of 15 residues. The CDR3 is CASSTRDGARNIQYF. The CDR3 DNA reads as TGTGCCAGCAGTACTAGAGATGGGGCCAGAAACATTCAGTACTTC.

With respect to this clonotype: One end of the junction fails to match germline, which may point to a read error. The chain employs TRBV4-2 and TRBJ2-3, with D possibly being TRBD1 or TRBD2 (5 bases each). Germline CDR1 and CDR2: LGHNA and YNFKEQ. This CDR3 region has 15 residues. As DNA, the CDR3 is TGTACCAGCAGCCAAGATTTAAGGGACCAAGATAAGCAGTATTTT. Translation gives CTSSQDLRDQDKQYF.

Of note for this clonotype: A much larger clone differs from this one at a single base, so this may be a read error. The chain uses TRBV7-9 and TRBJ2-3, with no clear D. CDR1 SEHNR and CDR2 FQNEAQ come from the germline V gene (reference sequence). CDR3 length: 12 residues. The CDR3, as DNA: TGTACCAGCAGCTCAGGCGAAGATACGCAGTATTTT. Its protein is CTSSSGEDTQYF.

The chain has TRBV12-3 or TRBV12-4 and TRBJ2-7; D might be TRBD1 or TRBD2, each matching 6 bases. The CDR3 covers 13 residues. V lost 5 bases, J lost 5 bases, and 13 bases lay in between. For the CDR3, the DNA is TGTGCCAGCAGTCGTCACGGGGGCGACGAGCAGTACTTC. It codes for CASSRHGGDEQYF.